Here is one TCR beta chain with its context. The CDR3 covers 15 residues. Germline V gene sequence: CDR1 SGHAT, CDR2 FQNNGV. J was trimmed by 3 bases and V by 2 bases; bases with no gene match: 6. Per the study methods: It was from reference gene primer amplification that nucleated cell counts were estimated. The repertoire was sequenced with immunoSEQ multiplex PCR; TCRdb's copy has only in-frame clones and lacks some. That table furnishes V, J and clone size, whereas the DNA furnished D and trimming. This sample carries some 530,000 clones, 75% to 90% of them seen once, and the ten largest clones take around 7.9%. Allocation to cohorts depended on clinical history reported by the participants. Recovery meant two consecutive negative NP/OP PCR tests, professional clearance, or resolved symptoms. This sample is part of a study of blood T cell repertoires in COVID-19. In the study overall: Sources were T cells, B-cell-depleted T cells, or PBMCs; the material itself was cDNA or gDNA.

J is TRBJ1-1 and V is TRBV11-2; 7 positions match TRBD1. The specimen was PBMCs or T cells enriched from blood (not recorded which). This TCR came from a woman aged 60 to 75 who had recovered from COVID-19. CDR3: CASSLRQGGYTEAFF. The CDR3 nucleotides are TGTGCCAGCAGCTTAAGGCAGGGGGGTTACACTGAAGCTTTCTTT.